This T cell receptor beta chain was observed in a study of cytomegalovirus exposure and HLA in healthy donors. Study at large: The 90 to 150 validation repertoires were produced on the same platform as the 670 or so repertoires of the first cohort. This was reported in a later analysis.

From the 120-subject validation cohort, which was separate from the roughly 670-subject first cohort, the donors were drawn. The repertoire was sequenced with immunoSEQ multiplex PCR; TCRdb's copy has only in-frame clones and lacks some. Of 200,000 to 250,000 clones listed, roughly 84% are singletons. Study-level points and caveats: Three chains tied to CMV proved CMV antigen-specific in vitro. Listed as cytomegalovirus-associated were 150 to 200 TCR beta chains.

On this clone itself: Its antigen remains unknown.

V was clipped by 3 bases and J by 6 bases; unmatched bases: 10. Per the germline V gene, CDR1 is SQVTM and CDR2 is ANQGSEA. This CDR3 has 14 residues. The rearrangement joins TRBV29-1 to TRBJ1-1, with 7 bases matching TRBD1. Sequences were obtained from PBMCs. This TCR came from a woman under 40 in good health and CMV-seropositive. The CDR3 loop reads CSVEDRNRGPEAFF. For the CDR3, the DNA is TGCAGCGTTGAGGACAGGAACCGGGGTCCTGAAGCTTTCTTT. The whole variable domain, remainder taken from reference TRBV29-1 and TRBJ1-1, is SAVISQKPSRDICQRGTSLTIQCQVDSQVTMMFWYRQQPGQSLTLIATANQGSEATYESGFVIDKFPISRPNLTFSTLTVSNMSPEDSSIYLCSVEDRNRGPEAFFGQGTRLTVV.